Presented here are 21 T cell receptor beta chains from one specimen sequenced in a study of T cell responses to AZD1222 COVID-19 vaccine. TCRdb's table, derived via immunoSEQ multiplex PCR, lists solely in-frame clones and lacks some. Among some 130,000 clones listed, about 93% were seen once. Source: peripheral blood, taken 28 days after the second AZD1222 dose. These receptors came from an adult who received the AZD1222 COVID-19 vaccine.

The CDR3 nucleotides read TGTGCCAGCAGCTTGGTAGCGGGGGCCACCGGGGAGCTGTTTTTT. This encodes CASSLVAGATGELFF. The chain combines TRBV5-4 with TRBJ2-2, with TRBD2 matching over 9 bases. Germline trimming cut 0 bases from V and 4 bases from J; bases unmatched to any gene: 1. CDR1 and CDR2 from the germline V gene are SGHNT and YYREEE (reference sequence). The CDR3 consists of 15 residues.

The V gene is TRBV6-5, the J gene TRBJ1-3, with D maybe TRBD1 (5 bases). Between the trimmed V and J ends, which lost 7 bases and 0 bases, there was a span of 10 bases. CDR3 size: 14 residues. Germline values: CDR1 MNHEY, CDR2 SVGAGI. The CDR3 sequence: CASTEGLSGNTIYF. In DNA, the CDR3 is TGTGCCAGCACGGAGGGACTCTCTGGAAACACCATATATTTT.

The chain combines TRBV27 with TRBJ1-4; D perhaps matches TRBD1 (5 bases). V was trimmed by 8 bases and J by 4 bases, leaving 8 bases between them. This CDR3 region has 12 residues. Germline lookup yields CDR1 MNHEY and CDR2 SMNVEV (reference sequence). The CDR3 region has the DNA TGTGCCAGCGGAAGGGGTAATGAAAAACTGTTTTTT. Residues: CASGRGNEKLFF.

This rearrangement joins TRBV2 to TRBJ1-2, with 8 positions matching TRBD1. The CDR3 runs 16 residues. With V trimmed by 6 bases and J by 4 bases, 13 bases remained unmatched. Germline CDR1 reads SNHLY; CDR2 reads FYNNEI. In nucleotides, the CDR3 is TGTGCCAGCAGCCGGGACAGGTCTCGTCAGGGCTATGGCTACACCTTC. Translating gives CASSRDRSRQGYGYTF.

As for this clone: Sequence at one end of the junction differs from germline and may be a read error. The rearrangement uses TRBV7-7 and TRBJ1-3, with TRBD1 matching 7 bases. Germline V gives CDR1 SSHAT, CDR2 FNYEAQ (reference sequence). This CDR3 contains 15 residues. The CDR3 DNA reads TGTGCTAGCAGCCCCCGACAGGGACCTGGAAACACCATATATTTT. This codes for CASSPRQGPGNTIYF.

The genes are TRBV27 and TRBJ2-3; D gene uncertain. The CDR3 runs to 15 residues. The V gene lost 3 bases and the J gene lost 0 bases, with 10 bases spanning the gap. CDR1 and CDR2 from the germline V gene are MNHEY and SMNVEV (reference sequence). This CDR3 reads CASSLAVTSTDTQYF. DNA of the CDR3: TGTGCCAGCAGTTTGGCAGTTACGAGCACAGATACGCAGTATTTT.

This clone has a handful of counts. The chain is built from TRBV4-1 and TRBJ1-3; D remains unclear. From germline, CDR1 is MGHRA and CDR2 YSYEKL. The CDR3 runs 13 residues. The V end lost 0 bases, the J end lost 9 bases, and 9 bases lay between the germline ends. CDR3 coding DNA: TGCGCCAGCAGCCAAGACTCCATCCGCACCATATATTTT. Translated, it gives CASSQDSIRTIYF.

The rearrangement uses TRBV12-3 or TRBV12-4 and TRBJ2-5, with 7 nucleotides matching TRBD1. Trimming cost V 3 bases and J 5 bases; bases outside gene matches: 3. The CDR3 runs to 13 residues. CDR3: CASSLGQPETQYF. CDR3 DNA: TGTGCCAGCAGTTTGGGACAGCCGGAGACCCAGTACTTC.

J is TRBJ1-2 and V is TRBV7-6, with D possibly matching TRBD1 (5 bases). CDR3 length: 17 amino acids. V lost 4 bases and J lost 6, with 24 bases in between. The germline gives CDR1 SGHVS, CDR2 FNYEAQ. The CDR3 region is CASSSQLGHYSTDGYTF. The CDR3 DNA reads as TGTGCCAGCAGCTCGCAATTAGGACACTACTCTACAGATGGCTACACCTTC.

The CDR3 protein is CASSPTGDTEAFF. CDR3 bases: TGTGCCAGCAGCCCGACAGGGGACACTGAAGCTTTCTTT. The J gene is TRBJ1-1, the V gene TRBV11-2; 8 bases line up with TRBD1. Germline V gene lookup returns CDR1 SGHAT and CDR2 FQNNGV. Trimming removed 5 bases from V and 3 bases from J; junction bases left unmatched: 2. This CDR3 region has 13 residues.

This clone was counted between two and nine times. The rearrangement links TRBV2 to TRBJ1-1; D gene unclear. The CDR3 runs to 13 residues. Germline lookup yields CDR1 SNHLY and CDR2 FYNNEI. Trimming stripped 2 bases from V and 1 base from J, with 5 bases between. For the CDR3, the DNA is TGTGCCAGCAGTGAAATAACGAACACTGAAGCTTTCTTT. Translation: CASSEITNTEAFF.

The J gene is TRBJ1-6, the V gene TRBV3-1 (or the pseudogene TRBV3-2); D not certain. This CDR3 region has 14 residues. Trimming shortened V by 4 bases and J by 8 bases, and 12 bases separated the two germline ends. CDR1 is LGHDT, CDR2 YNNKEL, per germline (reference sequence). The CDR3 loop is CASSPLSLHSPLHF. The CDR3 coding sequence is TGTGCCAGCAGCCCTTTAAGCCTTCATTCACCCCTCCACTTT.

The gene calls are TRBV6-5 and TRBJ1-5; 8 positions match TRBD1. The V and J ends lost 6 bases and 5 bases, in that order; junction bases with no gene match: 6. The V gene's germline CDR1 is MNHEY and CDR2 SVGAGI. This CDR3 has 14 amino acids. The CDR3 protein is CASRTQGADQPQHF. Here the CDR3 DNA reads TGTGCCAGCAGAACCCAGGGGGCGGATCAGCCCCAGCATTTT.

The rearrangement links TRBV6-5 to TRBJ2-7; TRBD1 agrees at 8 bases. The length of the CDR3 is 15 residues. Germline CDR1 and CDR2: MNHEY and SVGAGI. Trimming removed 6 bases from V and 3 bases from J; junction bases left unmatched: 10. The CDR3 here is CASRAGGAGVYEQYF. Here the CDR3 DNA reads TGTGCCAGCAGGGCAGGGGGCGCAGGGGTCTACGAGCAGTACTTC.

V and J are TRBV11-2 and TRBJ2-7; D is possibly TRBD1 (6 bases). The CDR3 has 13 amino acids. The V gene's germline CDR1 is SGHAT and CDR2 FQNNGV. V was shortened by 11 bases and J by 5 bases, with 19 bases between the two germline ends. In nucleotides, the CDR3 is TGTGCCGGAGGCCGGGACAACGGGCACGAGCAGTACTTC. Translation: CAGGRDNGHEQYF.

The DNA for the CDR3 is TGTGCCAGCAGCCCGCGGGACACAGGATTCTATGGCTACACCTTC. This codes for CASSPRDTGFYGYTF. This chain links TRBV9 with TRBJ1-2; perhaps TRBD1 as D (6 bases). Germline V gene data show CDR1 as SGDLS and CDR2 as YYNGEE. This CDR3 spans 15 amino acids. V was trimmed by 4 bases and J by 4 bases, leaving 17 bases between them.

V is TRBV12-5 and J is TRBJ1-5; tentative D call: TRBD1 (5 bases). The germline gives CDR1 LGHNT, CDR2 FRNRAP. V lost 2 bases and J 5 bases, leaving 19 bases between the germline ends. The CDR3 covers 17 residues. The CDR3 coding sequence is TGTGCTAGTGGTTTGTCCAGGGTAAGTCGTAAGGATCAGCCCCAGCATTTT. This codes for CASGLSRVSRKDQPQHF. The entire variable domain, with the rest obtained from reference TRBV12-5 and TRBJ1-5, is as follows: DARVTQTPRHKVTEMGQEVTMRCQPILGHNTVFWYRQTMMQGLELLAYFRNRAPLDDSGMPKDRFSAEMPDATLATLKIQPSEPRDSAVYFCASGLSRVSRKDQPQHFGDGTRLSIL.

The genes are TRBV15 and TRBJ2-1, with a possible D match to TRBD1 (6 bases). Per the germline V gene, CDR1 is LNHNV and CDR2 is YYDKDF (reference sequence). The CDR3 sequence is 17 residues long. Trimming pared 5 bases from V and 6 bases from J, leaving 23 bases between. The CDR3 DNA follows: TGTGCCACCAGCCCACATCCCGATTATACCAGGGGCAATGAGCAGTTCTTC. It translates to CATSPHPDYTRGNEQFF. The full variable domain, rest sourced from reference TRBV15 and TRBJ2-1, is DAMVIQNPRYQVTQFGKPVTLSCSQTLNHNVMYWYQQKSSQAPKLLFHYYDKDFNNEADTPDNFQSRRPNTSFCFLDIRSPGLGDTAMYLCATSPHPDYTRGNEQFFGPGTRLTVL.

The chain joins TRBV5-1 to TRBJ2-3; D is unclear. Trimming cost V 4 bases and J 3 bases, with 9 bases left between them. The CDR3 contains 13 residues. Germline V CDR1 and CDR2: SGHRS, YFSETQ. The CDR3 DNA sequence: TGCGCCAGCAGCGCCTCCAGGACAGATACGCAGTATTTT. It yields the protein CASSASRTDTQYF.

V is TRBV3-1 (or the pseudogene TRBV3-2) and J is TRBJ2-5; D is unresolved. CDR1 LGHDT and CDR2 YNNKEL come from the germline V gene (reference sequence). The ends were cut back, 3 bases at V and 0 bases at J, with 2 bases in the middle. The CDR3 is made up of 12 amino acids. The DNA for the CDR3 is TGTGCCAGCAGCCAGGACCAAGAGACCCAGTACTTC. Encoded protein: CASSQDQETQYF.

The V call is TRBV7-9, the J call TRBJ1-6; 8 nucleotides line up with TRBD1. V was pared by 4 bases and J by 10 bases, with 6 bases of the junction left unmatched. This CDR3 spans 14 amino acids. Per germline, CDR1 SEHNR and CDR2 FQNEAQ (reference sequence). CDR3: CASSSQGADSPLHF. CDR3 nucleotides: TGTGCCAGCAGCTCGCAGGGGGCCGACTCACCCCTCCACTTT.